This T cell receptor (beta chain) originates from a study of T cell responses to AZD1222 COVID-19 vaccine. Findings of the study overall: Baseline testing showed seropositivity in only five to seven AZD1222 recipients. No day 14 peak samples; only post-peak repertoires were characterized.

There are 16 residues in the CDR3. Germline assignment: CDR1 LNHDA and CDR2 SQIVND (reference sequence). Trimming took off 6 bases at V and 0 bases at J, with 15 bases between the two ends. The repertoire was sequenced with immunoSEQ multiplex PCR; TCRdb's copy has only in-frame clones and lacks some. The top ten clones hold approximately 5% of a sample with 65,000 to 80,000 clones, around nine tenths of them seen once. Points on this clone: The target antigen is unknown.

The specimen was peripheral blood, collected 28 days after the second dose of the MenACWY control vaccine. This sequence originates from an adult who received the MenACWY meningococcal vaccine as a control. The chain couples TRBV19 to TRBJ1-5; TRBD1 might be the D (6 bases). The CDR3 loop is CASSLNSGASNQPQHF. Here the CDR3 DNA reads TGTGCCAGTAGCCTGAACTCGGGGGCTAGCAATCAGCCCCAGCATTTT.